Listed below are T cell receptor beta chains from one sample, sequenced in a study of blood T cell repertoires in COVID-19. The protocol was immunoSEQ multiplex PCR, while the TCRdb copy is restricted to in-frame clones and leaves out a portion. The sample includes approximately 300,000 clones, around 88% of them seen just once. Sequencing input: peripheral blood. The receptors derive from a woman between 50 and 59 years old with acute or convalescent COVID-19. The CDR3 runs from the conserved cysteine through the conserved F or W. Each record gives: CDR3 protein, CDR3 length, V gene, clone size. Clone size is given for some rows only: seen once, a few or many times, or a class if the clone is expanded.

CASSMEQGRRNQPQHF	16	TRBV19	.
CASSRADRVLNEKLFF	16	TRBV7-9	.
CASSPRLNTGELFF	14	TRBV14	once
CASSFPRSSGKTDTQYF	17	TRBV5-1	.
CATSDSGTSRDNEQFF	16	TRBV24-1	.
CAWTGGMNTEAFF	13	TRBV30	.
CASSIDRTTTQYF	13	TRBV28	.
CASSQEGRGTEAFF	14	TRBV3-1/TRBV3-2	.
CASSSNLLAGGLEQFF	16	TRBV7-6	.
CASSVQGAGEQYF	13	TRBV9	.
CASRDRPYNEQFF	13	TRBV25-1	.
CASSSDRGAYNEQFF	15	TRBV5-4	.
CASSRGQGVTEAFF	14	TRBV19	.
CASSLYPSGYGYTF	14	TRBV28	.
CASSQVLAGTHNEQFF	16	TRBV4-3	.
CASSSLSENSPLHF	14	TRBV11-2	.
CASSYQYRGEGELFF	15	TRBV6-5	.
CASSPLAGGTYNEQFF	16	TRBV11-1	.
CASRTPGTGGFGYTF	15	TRBV6-6	.
CASSQDSHSSYEQYF	15	TRBV4-1	.
CASSSGLAYNEQFF	14	TRBV28	.
CATSRITYPGQGFTGANVLTF	21	TRBV15	.
CASSDDRVDEKLFF	14	TRBV5-5	.
CASSLFPGYEQYF	13	TRBV7-3	.
CATSDADTNYGYTF	14	TRBV24-1	.
CASKTGTFYSNQPQHF	16	TRBV28	.
CASSSKQGSYEQYF	14	TRBV11-3	.
CASSQLAGSSYNEQFF	16	TRBV3-1/TRBV3-2	.
CASRPLAGYSNTGELFF	17	TRBV25-1	once
CASSPQGISYGYTF	14	TRBV11-2	.
CSVSGTVNEKLFF	13	TRBV29-1	.
CAISAQGAGTDSPLHF	16	TRBV10-3	once
CASSGTVNQPQHF	13	TRBV7-2	.
CASVKGQQETQYF	13	TRBV28	.
CASSSPGTGVWTEAFF	16	TRBV28	.
CASSQELGRGPQPQHF	16	TRBV3-1/TRBV3-2	once
CATAGTGRAFF	11	TRBV28	.
CAWTQWGRSGANVLTF	16	TRBV30	.
CASSEGRQDFYGYTF	15	TRBV18	few
CASSQDVVRRGYSGANVLTF	20	TRBV4-3	.
CASSPGQGANTEAFF	15	TRBV5-1	.
CASGTGNTEAFF	12	TRBV27	.
CASSLGTAYSNQPQHF	16	TRBV4-2	.
CASSLGPLSANTGELFF	17	TRBV5-1	.
CASSVRLNTEAFF	13	TRBV7-9	.
CASSPTDRGYSPLHF	15	TRBV18	.
CASRRDSAQETQYF	14	TRBV5-1	.
CASSFLGQGKVEQFF	15	TRBV28	.
CASSVGLSADTQYF	14	TRBV7-9	.
CASSLRALAGGGANVLTF	18	TRBV7-2	.
CASSPALGRGQGVETQYF	18	TRBV7-9	.
CASSSLTSGRMDTQYF	16	TRBV6-6	.
CASSSPYRTSGAEQFF	16	TRBV5-1	.
CASRERGPYEQYF	13	TRBV6-5	.